This TCR beta chain was documented in a study of Ad26.COV2.S vaccination and SARS-CoV-2 variants. Study-wide background: Intramuscular Ad26.COV2.S doses were given once or twice, 56 days apart.

Assay used: immunoSEQ multiplex PCR; TCRdb lists only in-frame clones, some missing. Of around 400,000 clones detected, about four fifths appear once; the ten largest clones hold roughly 7.4%. Specified treatment: some 20 received Ad26.COV2.S at low or high dose, single or two shots; about 5 received placebo; per-sample allocation not given. Sampling occurred on day 63 after the first vaccine or placebo injection. The germline V gene encodes CDR1 KGHDR and CDR2 SFDVKD. The CDR3 is made up of 13 amino acids. The V and J ends lost 4 bases and 6 bases, in that order; junction bases with no gene match: 4.

The V call is TRBV24-1, the J call TRBJ1-2; 7 bases match TRBD1. The material was peripheral blood, obtained in a trial of Ad26.COV2.S vaccine versus placebo. The sequence derives from a person between 18 and 59 years old who received the Ad26.COV2.S COVID-19 vaccine or a placebo. The CDR3 region is CATSDWGQHGYTF. The CDR3 nucleotides read TGTGCCACCAGTGACTGGGGACAGCATGGCTACACCTTC.